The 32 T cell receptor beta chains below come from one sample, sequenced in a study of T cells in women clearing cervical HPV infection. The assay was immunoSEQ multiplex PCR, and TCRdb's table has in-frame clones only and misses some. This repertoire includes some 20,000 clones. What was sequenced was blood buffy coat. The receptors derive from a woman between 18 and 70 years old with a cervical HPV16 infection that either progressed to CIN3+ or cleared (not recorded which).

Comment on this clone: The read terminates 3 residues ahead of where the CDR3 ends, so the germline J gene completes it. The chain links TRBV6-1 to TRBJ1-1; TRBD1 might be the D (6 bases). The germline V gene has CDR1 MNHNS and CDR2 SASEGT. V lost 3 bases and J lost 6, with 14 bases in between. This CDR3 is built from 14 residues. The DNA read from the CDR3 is TGTGCCAGCAGTGAGCGAGGGGGTAGGGCTGAA. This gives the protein CASSERGGRAE. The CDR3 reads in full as CASSERGGRAEAFF.

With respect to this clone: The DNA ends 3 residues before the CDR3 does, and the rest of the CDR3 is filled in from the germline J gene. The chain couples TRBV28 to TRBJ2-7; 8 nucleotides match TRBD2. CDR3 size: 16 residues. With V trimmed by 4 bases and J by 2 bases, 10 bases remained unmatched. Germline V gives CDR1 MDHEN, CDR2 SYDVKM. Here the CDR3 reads CASSWPAGGRTYEQYF. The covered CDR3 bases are TGTGCCAGCAGTTGGCCGGCGGGGGGCAGAACCTACGAG.

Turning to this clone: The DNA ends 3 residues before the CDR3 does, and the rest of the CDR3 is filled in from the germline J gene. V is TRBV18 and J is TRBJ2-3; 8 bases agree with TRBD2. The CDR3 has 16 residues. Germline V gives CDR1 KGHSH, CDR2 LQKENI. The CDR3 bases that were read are TGTGCCAGCTCACCACTCCGGGGGGGTTTCCAAGAGACG. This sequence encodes CASSPLRGGFQET. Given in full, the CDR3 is CASSPLRGGFQETQYF.

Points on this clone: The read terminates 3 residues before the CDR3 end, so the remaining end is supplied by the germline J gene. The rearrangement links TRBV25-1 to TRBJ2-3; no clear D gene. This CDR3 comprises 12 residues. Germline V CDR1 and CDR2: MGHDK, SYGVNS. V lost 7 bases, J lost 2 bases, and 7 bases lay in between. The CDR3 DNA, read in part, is TGTGCCAGCATAGAGAACACAGATACG. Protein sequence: CASIENTDT. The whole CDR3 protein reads CASIENTDTQYF.

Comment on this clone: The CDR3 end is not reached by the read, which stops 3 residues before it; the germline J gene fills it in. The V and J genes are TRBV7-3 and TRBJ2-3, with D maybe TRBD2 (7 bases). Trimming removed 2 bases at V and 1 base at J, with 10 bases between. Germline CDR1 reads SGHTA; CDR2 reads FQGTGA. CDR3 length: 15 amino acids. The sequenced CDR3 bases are TGTGCCAGCAGCTTACGGGGGGCGGGCACAGATACG. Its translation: CASSLRGAGTDT. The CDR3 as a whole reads CASSLRGAGTDTQYF.

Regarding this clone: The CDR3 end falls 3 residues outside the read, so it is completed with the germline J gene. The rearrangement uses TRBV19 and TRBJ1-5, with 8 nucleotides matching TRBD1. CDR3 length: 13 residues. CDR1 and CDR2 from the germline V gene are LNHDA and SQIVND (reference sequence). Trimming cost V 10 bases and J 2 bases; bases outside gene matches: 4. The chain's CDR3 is CATRGLGNQPQHF. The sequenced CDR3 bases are TGTGCCACCAGGGGGCTTGGCAATCAGCCC.

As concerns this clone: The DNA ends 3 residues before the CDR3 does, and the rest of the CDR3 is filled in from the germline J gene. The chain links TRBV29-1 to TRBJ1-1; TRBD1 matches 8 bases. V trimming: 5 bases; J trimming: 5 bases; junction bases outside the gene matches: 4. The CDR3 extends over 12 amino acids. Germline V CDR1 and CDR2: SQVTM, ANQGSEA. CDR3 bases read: TGCAGCGTTCAACAGGGGGGGACTGAA. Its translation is CSVQQGGTE. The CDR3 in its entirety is CSVQQGGTEAFF. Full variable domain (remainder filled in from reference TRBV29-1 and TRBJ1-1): SAVISQKPSRDICQRGTSLTIQCQVDSQVTMMFWYRQQPGQSLTLIATANQGSEATYESGFVIDKFPISRPNLTFSTLTVSNMSPEDSSIYLCSVQQGGTEAFFGQGTRLTVV.

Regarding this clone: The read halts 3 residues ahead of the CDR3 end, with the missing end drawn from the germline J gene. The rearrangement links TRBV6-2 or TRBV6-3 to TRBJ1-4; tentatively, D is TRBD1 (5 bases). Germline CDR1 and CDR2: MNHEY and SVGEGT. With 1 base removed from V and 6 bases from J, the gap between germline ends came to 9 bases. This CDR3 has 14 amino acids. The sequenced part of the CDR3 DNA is TGTGCCAGCAGTTACTTGGTCAGGGATGAAAAA. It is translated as CASSYLVRDEK. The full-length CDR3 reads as CASSYLVRDEKLFF.

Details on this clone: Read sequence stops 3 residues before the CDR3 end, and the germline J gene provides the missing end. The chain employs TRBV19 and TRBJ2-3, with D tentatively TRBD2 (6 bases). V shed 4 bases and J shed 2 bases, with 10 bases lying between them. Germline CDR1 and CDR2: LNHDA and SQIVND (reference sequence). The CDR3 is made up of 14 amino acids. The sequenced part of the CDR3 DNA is TGTGCCAGTAGTAAACGGGACTCCACAGATACG. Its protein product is CASSKRDSTDT. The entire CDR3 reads CASSKRDSTDTQYF.

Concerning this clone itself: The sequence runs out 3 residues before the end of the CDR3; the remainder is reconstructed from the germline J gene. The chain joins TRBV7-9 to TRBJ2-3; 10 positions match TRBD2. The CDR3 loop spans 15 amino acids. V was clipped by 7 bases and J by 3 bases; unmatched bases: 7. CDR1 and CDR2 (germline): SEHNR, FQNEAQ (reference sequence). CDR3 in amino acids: CASIQAGGQTDTQYF. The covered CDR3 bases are TGTGCCAGCATCCAAGCGGGGGGGCAAACAGATACG.

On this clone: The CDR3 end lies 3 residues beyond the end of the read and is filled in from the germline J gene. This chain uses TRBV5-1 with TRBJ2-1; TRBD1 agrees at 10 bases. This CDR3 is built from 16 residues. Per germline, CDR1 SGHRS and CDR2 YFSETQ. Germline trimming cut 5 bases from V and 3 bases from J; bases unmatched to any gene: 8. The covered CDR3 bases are TGCGCCAGCAGAGCCACGCGGACAGGGGGCTACAATGAG. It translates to CASRATRTGGYNE. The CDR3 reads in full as CASRATRTGGYNEQFF.

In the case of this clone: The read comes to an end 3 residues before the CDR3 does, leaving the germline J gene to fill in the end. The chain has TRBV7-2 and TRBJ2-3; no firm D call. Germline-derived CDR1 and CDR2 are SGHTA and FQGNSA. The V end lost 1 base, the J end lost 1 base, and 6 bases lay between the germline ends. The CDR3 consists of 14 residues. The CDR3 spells CASSLVAGTDTQYF. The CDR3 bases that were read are TGTGCCAGCAGCTTAGTGGCGGGCACAGATACG.

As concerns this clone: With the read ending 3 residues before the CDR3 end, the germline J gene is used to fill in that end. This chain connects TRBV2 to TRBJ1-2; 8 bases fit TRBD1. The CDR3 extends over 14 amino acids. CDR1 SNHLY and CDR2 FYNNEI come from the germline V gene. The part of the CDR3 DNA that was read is TGTGCCAGCATCTACAGGGGGAGCACAGATACC. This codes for CASIYRGSTDT. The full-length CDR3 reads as CASIYRGSTDTYTF. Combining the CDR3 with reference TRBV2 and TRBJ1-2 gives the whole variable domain EPEVTQTPSHQVTQMGQEVILRCVPISNHLYFYWYRQILGQKVEFLVSFYNNEISEKSEIFDDQFSVERPDGSNFTLKIRSTKLEDSAMYFCASIYRGSTDTYTFGSGTRLTVV.

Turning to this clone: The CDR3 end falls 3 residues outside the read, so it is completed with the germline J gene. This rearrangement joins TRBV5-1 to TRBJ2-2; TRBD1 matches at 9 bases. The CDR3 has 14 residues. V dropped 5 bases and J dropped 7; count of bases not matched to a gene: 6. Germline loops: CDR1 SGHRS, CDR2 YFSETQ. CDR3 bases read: TGCGCCAGCAGGGGGACAGGGTCGTTCGGGGAG. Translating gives CASRGTGSFGE. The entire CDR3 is CASRGTGSFGELFF. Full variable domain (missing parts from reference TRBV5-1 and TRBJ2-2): KAGVTQTPRYLIKTRGQQVTLSCSPISGHRSVSWYQQTPGQGLQFLFEYFSETQRNKGNFPGRFSGRQFSNSRSEMNVSTLELGDSALYLCASRGTGSFGELFFGEGSRLTVL.

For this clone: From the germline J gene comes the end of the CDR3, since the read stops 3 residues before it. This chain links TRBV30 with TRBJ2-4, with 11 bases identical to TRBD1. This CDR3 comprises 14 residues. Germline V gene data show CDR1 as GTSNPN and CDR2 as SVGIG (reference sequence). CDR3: CAWKKGTGGHGQYF. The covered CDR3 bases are TGTGCCTGGAAGAAAGGGACAGGGGGACATGGT.

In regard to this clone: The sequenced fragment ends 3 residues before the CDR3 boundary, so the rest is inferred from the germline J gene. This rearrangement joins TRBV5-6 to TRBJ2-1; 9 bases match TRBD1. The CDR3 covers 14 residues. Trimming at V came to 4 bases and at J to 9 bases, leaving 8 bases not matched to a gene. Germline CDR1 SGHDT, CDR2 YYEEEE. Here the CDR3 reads CASSPDRGWGEQFF. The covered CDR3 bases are TGTGCCAGCAGCCCGGACAGGGGCTGGGGTGAG.

The covered CDR3 bases are TGTGCCAGCAGCTTGTACAATGAC. Protein: CASSLYND. The full CDR3 is CASSLYNDYTF. The genes are TRBV7-2 and TRBJ1-2, with D hard to call. From the germline J gene comes the end of the CDR3, since the read stops 3 residues before it. CDR3 length: 11 residues. Germline assignment: CDR1 SGHTA and CDR2 FQGNSA. The whole variable domain, filled in from reference TRBV7-2 and TRBJ1-2, reads GAGVSQSPSNKVTEKGKDVELRCDPISGHTALYWYRQSLGQGLEFLIYFQGNSAPDKSGLPSDRFSAERTGGSVSTLTIQRTQQEDSAVYLCASSLYNDYTFGSGTRLTVV.

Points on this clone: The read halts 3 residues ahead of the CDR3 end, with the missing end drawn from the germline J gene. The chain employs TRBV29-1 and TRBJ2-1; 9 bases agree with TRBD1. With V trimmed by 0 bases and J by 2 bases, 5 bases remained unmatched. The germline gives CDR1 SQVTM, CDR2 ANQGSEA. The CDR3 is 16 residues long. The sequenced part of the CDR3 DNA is TGCAGCGTTGAAGACACCGGGACAGGGCCCTACAATGAG. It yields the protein CSVEDTGTGPYNE. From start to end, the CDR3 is CSVEDTGTGPYNEQFF.

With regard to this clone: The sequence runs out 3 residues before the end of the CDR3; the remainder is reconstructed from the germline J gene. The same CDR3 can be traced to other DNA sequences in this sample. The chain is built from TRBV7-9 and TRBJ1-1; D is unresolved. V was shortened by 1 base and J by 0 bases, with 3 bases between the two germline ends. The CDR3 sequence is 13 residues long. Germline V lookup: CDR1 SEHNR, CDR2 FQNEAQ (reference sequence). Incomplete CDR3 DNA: TGTGCCAGCAGCTTAGACATGAACACTGAA. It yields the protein CASSLDMNTE. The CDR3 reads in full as CASSLDMNTEAFF.

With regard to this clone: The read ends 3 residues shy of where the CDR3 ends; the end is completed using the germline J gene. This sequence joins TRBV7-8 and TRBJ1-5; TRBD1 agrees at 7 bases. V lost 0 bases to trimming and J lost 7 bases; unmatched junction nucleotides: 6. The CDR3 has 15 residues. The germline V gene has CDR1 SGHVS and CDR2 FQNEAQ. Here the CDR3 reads CASSLATGTAQPQHF. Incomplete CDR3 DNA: TGTGCCAGCAGCTTAGCGACCGGGACAGCCCAGCCC.

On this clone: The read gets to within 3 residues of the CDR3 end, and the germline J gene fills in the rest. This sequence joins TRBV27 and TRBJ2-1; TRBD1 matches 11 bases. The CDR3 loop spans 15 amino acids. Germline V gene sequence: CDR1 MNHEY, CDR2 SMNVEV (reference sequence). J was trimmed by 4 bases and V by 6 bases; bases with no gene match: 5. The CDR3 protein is CASRSRDRGYNEQFF. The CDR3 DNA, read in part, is TGTGCCAGCAGAAGCCGGGACAGGGGGTACAATGAG.

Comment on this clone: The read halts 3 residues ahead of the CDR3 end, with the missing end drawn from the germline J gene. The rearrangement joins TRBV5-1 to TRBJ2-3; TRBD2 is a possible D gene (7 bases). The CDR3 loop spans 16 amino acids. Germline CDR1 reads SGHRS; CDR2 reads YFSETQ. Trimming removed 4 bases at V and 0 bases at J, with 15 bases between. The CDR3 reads CASSLGGQSSTDTQYF. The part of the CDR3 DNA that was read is TGCGCCAGCAGCCTGGGGGGGCAGTCGAGCACAGATACG.

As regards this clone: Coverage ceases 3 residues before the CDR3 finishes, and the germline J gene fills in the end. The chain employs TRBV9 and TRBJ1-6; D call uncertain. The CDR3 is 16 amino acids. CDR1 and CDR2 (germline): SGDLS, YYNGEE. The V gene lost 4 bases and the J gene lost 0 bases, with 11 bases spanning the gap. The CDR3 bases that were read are TGTGCCAGCAGCCCTCGGTTTAGCTCCTATAATTCACCC. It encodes CASSPRFSSYNSP. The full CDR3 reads CASSPRFSSYNSPLHF.

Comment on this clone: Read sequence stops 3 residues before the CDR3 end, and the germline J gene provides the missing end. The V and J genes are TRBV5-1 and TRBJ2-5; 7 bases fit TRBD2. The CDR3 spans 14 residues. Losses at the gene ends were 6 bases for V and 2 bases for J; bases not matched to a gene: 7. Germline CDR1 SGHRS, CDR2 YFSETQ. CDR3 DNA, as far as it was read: TGCGCCAGCACCCGGGGGGAGTTACAAGAGACC. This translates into CASTRGELQET. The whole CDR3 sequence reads CASTRGELQETQYF.

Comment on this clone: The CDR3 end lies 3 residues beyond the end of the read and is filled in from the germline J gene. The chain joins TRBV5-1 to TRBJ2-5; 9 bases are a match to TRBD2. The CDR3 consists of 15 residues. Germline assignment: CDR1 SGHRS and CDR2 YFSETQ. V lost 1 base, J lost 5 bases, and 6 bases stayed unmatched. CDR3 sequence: CASSLSSGGVETQYF. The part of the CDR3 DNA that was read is TGCGCCAGCAGCTTGAGTAGCGGGGGCGTGGAGACC.

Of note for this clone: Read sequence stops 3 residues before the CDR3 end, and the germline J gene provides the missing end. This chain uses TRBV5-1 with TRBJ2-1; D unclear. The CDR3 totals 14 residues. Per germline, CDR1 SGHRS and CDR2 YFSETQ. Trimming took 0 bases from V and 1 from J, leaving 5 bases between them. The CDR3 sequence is CASSLELSYNEQFF. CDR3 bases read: TGCGCCAGCAGCTTGGAGCTTTCCTACAATGAG.

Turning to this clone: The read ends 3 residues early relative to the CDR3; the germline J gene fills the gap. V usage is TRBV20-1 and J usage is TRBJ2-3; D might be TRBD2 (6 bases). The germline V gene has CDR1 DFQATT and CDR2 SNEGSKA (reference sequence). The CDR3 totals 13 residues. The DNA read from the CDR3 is TGCAGTGCTGCGCAGGGACTCAATCAGCCG. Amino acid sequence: CSAAQGLNQP. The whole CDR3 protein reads CSAAQGLNQPQYF.

This CDR3 is CSAQGLAGTGELFF. The DNA read from the CDR3 is TGCAGTGCCCAGGGACTAGCTGGCACCGGGGAG. This chain links TRBV20-1 with TRBJ2-2; 9 nucleotides line up with TRBD2. Sequencing ends 3 residues short of the CDR3 end; the germline J gene provides the rest. V gave up 6 bases and J gave up 4 bases; unmatched junction bases: 6. The length of the CDR3 is 14 residues. Germline assignment: CDR1 DFQATT and CDR2 SNEGSKA (reference sequence).

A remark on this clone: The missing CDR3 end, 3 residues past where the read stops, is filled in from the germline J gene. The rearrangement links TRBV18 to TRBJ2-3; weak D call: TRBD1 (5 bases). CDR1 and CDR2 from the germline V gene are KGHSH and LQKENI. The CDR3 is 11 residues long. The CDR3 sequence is CASSREETQYF. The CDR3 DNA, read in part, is TGTGCCAGCTCCAGGGAAGAGACG.

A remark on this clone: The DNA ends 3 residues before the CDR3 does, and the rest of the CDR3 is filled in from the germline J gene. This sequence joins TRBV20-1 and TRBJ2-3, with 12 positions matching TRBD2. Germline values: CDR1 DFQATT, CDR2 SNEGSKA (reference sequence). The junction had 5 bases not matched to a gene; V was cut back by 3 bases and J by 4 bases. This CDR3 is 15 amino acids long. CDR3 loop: CSARASGGAPDTQYF. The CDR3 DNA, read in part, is TGCAGTGCTAGGGCTAGCGGGGGGGCCCCAGATACG.

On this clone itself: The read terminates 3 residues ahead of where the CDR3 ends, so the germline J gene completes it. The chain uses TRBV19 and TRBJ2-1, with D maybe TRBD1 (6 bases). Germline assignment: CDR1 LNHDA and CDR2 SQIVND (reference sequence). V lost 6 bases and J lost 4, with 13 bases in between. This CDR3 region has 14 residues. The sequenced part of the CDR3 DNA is TGTGCCAGTAGAGGGCCTACAGGGTACAATGAG. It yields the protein CASRGPTGYNE. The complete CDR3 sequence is CASRGPTGYNEQFF.

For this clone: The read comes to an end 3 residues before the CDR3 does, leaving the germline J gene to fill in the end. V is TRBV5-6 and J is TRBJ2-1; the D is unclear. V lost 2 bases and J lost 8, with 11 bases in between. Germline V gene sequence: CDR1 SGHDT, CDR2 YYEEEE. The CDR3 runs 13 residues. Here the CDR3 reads CASSFPWSDEQFF. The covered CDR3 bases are TGTGCCAGCAGCTTTCCATGGAGCGATGAG. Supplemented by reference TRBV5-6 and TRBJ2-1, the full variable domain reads DAGVTQSPTHLIKTRGQQVTLRCSPKSGHDTVSWYQQALGQGPQFIFQYYEEEERQRGNFPDRFSGHQFPNYSSELNVNALLLGDSALYLCASSFPWSDEQFFGPGTRLTVL.